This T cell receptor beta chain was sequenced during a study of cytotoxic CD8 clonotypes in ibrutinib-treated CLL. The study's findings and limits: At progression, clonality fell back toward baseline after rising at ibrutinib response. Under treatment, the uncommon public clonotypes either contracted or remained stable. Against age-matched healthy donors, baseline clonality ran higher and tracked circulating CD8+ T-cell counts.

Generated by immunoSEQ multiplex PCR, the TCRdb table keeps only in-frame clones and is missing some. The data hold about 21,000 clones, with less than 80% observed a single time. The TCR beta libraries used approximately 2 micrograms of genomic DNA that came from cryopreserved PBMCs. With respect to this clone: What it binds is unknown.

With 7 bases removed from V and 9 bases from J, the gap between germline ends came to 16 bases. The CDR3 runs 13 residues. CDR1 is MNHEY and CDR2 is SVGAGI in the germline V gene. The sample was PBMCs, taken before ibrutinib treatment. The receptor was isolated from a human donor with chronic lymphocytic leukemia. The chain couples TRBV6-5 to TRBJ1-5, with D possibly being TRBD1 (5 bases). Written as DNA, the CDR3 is TGTGCCAGCATCGATTATCGGGGGGGGCCCCAGCATTTT. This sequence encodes CASIDYRGGPQHF.